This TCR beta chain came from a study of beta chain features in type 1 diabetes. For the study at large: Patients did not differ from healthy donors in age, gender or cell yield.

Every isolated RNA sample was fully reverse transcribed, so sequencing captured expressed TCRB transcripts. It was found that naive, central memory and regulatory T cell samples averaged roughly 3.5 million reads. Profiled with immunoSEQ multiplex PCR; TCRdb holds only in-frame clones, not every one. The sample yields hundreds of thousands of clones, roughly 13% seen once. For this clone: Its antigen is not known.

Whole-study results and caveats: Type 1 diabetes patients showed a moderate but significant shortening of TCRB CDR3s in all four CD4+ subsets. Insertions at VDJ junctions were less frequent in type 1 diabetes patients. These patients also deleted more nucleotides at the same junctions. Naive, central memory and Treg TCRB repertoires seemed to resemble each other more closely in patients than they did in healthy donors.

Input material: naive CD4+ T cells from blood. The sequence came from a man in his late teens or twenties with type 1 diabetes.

Here the CDR3 reads CASSLGQGSSGANVLTF. CDR3 sequence (DNA): TGTGCCAGCAGCTTGGGACAGGGAAGCTCTGGGGCCAACGTCCTGACTTTC. The gene calls are TRBV5-4 and TRBJ2-6; 7 bases line up with TRBD1. This CDR3 has 17 residues. V trimming: 0 bases; J trimming: 0 bases; junction bases outside the gene matches: 3. Germline CDR1 is SGHNT and CDR2 is YYREEE (reference sequence).